This entry lists 7 T cell receptor beta chains sequenced from one sample in a study of T cell responses to AZD1222 COVID-19 vaccine. Sequencing was performed with immunoSEQ multiplex PCR; in TCRdb, only in-frame clones are kept and a portion is missing. The sample contains 130,000 to 150,000 clones, nearly 90% of which appear only once. Sequenced here: peripheral blood, sampled 28 days after the second dose of the MenACWY control vaccine. The receptors originated from an adult who received the MenACWY meningococcal vaccine as a control.

This chain joins TRBV6-1 and TRBJ2-3; possible D gene TRBD1, 5 bases. Germline CDR1 reads MNHNS; CDR2 reads SASEGT. The CDR3 extends over 12 amino acids. V shed 1 base and J shed 11 bases, with 10 bases lying between them. The CDR3 region has the DNA TGTGCCAGCAGTGAAGGGGGCGGAGAGCAGTATTTT. Translation: CASSEGGGEQYF.

CDR3 DNA sequence: TGTGCCAGCAGTCCAGGCACTGAAGCTTTCTTT. It translates to CASSPGTEAFF. The chain couples TRBV6-2 or TRBV6-3 to TRBJ1-1; D gene uncertain. The CDR3 sequence is 11 residues long. V lost 5 bases and J lost 4, with 5 bases in between. Germline V gene lookup returns CDR1 MNHEY and CDR2 SVGEGT.

The chain couples TRBV28 to TRBJ1-2; perhaps TRBD1 as D (5 bases). There are 16 residues in the CDR3. The V gene lost 7 bases and the J gene lost 6 bases, with 24 bases spanning the gap. Germline V lookup: CDR1 MDHEN, CDR2 SYDVKM. The CDR3 here is CASTLDIPTNGHGYTF. The CDR3 coding sequence is TGTGCCAGCACCTTGGACATCCCAACAAACGGACATGGCTACACCTTC.

The table lists this clone with a count of one. The chain has TRBV3-1 (or the pseudogene TRBV3-2) and TRBJ2-2; 9 bases align to TRBD1. V shed 0 bases and J 5 bases; nucleotides not matched to a gene: 10. The CDR3 runs to 18 residues. Germline V gene data show CDR1 as LGHDT and CDR2 as YNNKEL (reference sequence). CDR3 DNA: TGTGCCAGCAGCCAAGACGGTGCCCGGGACAGGGATACCGGGGAGCTGTTTTTT. Translated: CASSQDGARDRDTGELFF.

The J gene is TRBJ1-6, the V gene TRBV7-9, with TRBD1 matching 9 bases. The V and J ends lost 4 bases and 8 bases, in that order; junction bases with no gene match: 0. This CDR3 comprises 13 residues. Germline lookup yields CDR1 SEHNR and CDR2 FQNEAQ (reference sequence). CDR3 coding DNA: TGTGCCAGCAGCTGGACAGGGGATTCACCCCTCCACTTT. Amino acids: CASSWTGDSPLHF.

This clone appeared once. The chain employs TRBV12-5 and TRBJ2-3, with D perhaps TRBD2 (6 bases). From germline, CDR1 is LGHNT and CDR2 FRNRAP. Deletions cut 9 bases from V and 1 base from J, with 14 bases between. CDR3 length: 14 amino acids. In nucleotides, the CDR3 is TGTGCTAGCGGAAGCGGGTATGGCACAGATACGCAGTATTTT. It encodes CASGSGYGTDTQYF.

V gene TRBV5-1 combines with J gene TRBJ2-5; weak D call: TRBD1 (6 bases). CDR3 length: 15 residues. The germline CDR1 and CDR2 sequences are SGHRS and YFSETQ. V was clipped by 0 bases and J by 2 bases, with 11 bases between them. CDR3 amino acids: CASSLGTGPQETQYF. For the CDR3, the DNA is TGCGCCAGCAGCTTGGGTACAGGGCCTCAAGAGACCCAGTACTTC. Based on the CDR3 plus reference TRBV5-1 and TRBJ2-5, the full variable domain is KAGVTQTPRYLIKTRGQQVTLSCSPISGHRSVSWYQQTPGQGLQFLFEYFSETQRNKGNFPGRFSGRQFSNSRSEMNVSTLELGDSALYLCASSLGTGPQETQYFGPGTRLLVL.